These 29 T cell receptor beta chains came from one sample sequenced in a study of blood T cell repertoires in COVID-19. Method: immunoSEQ multiplex PCR; TCRdb's copy keeps in-frame clones and lacks some. This sample has 150,000 to 200,000 clones, with under 80% found just once. The specimen sequenced was peripheral blood. Receptor source: a man between 65 and 85 years old with acute or convalescent COVID-19.

V gene TRBV19 combines with J gene TRBJ2-3; TRBD2 agrees at 8 bases. Germline loops: CDR1 LNHDA, CDR2 SQIVND (reference sequence). The CDR3 sequence is 16 residues long. With V trimmed by 2 bases and J by 1 base, 5 bases remained unmatched. The CDR3 loop reads CASSIRRGARTDTQYF. The CDR3 nucleotides are TGTGCCAGTAGTATACGGCGGGGGGCTCGCACAGATACGCAGTATTTT. The full variable domain, with the rest looked up from reference TRBV19 and TRBJ2-3, is DGGITQSPKYLFRKEGQNVTLSCEQNLNHDAMYWYRQDPGQGLRLIYYSQIVNDFQKGDIAEGYSVSREKKESFPLTVTSAQKNPTAFYLCASSIRRGARTDTQYFGPGTRLTVL.

As DNA, the CDR3 is TGTGCCAGTAGTATACCCGCCAGGGGAAGGAGGAATAGCAATCAGCCCCAGCATTTT. As protein: CASSIPARGRRNSNQPQHF. The V gene is TRBV19, the J gene TRBJ1-5; D may be TRBD1 (6 bases). Between the trimmed V and J ends, which lost 2 bases and 0 bases, there was a span of 20 bases. Germline CDR1 reads LNHDA; CDR2 reads SQIVND (reference sequence). CDR3 size: 19 residues.

As for this clone: Other DNA sequences in the same sample also yield this CDR3. J is TRBJ1-1 and V is TRBV5-1; TRBD1 agrees at 7 bases. This CDR3 is 15 amino acids long. Germline V gene sequence: CDR1 SGHRS, CDR2 YFSETQ. The V and J ends lost 0 bases and 0 bases, in that order; junction bases with no gene match: 2. CDR3 nucleotide sequence: TGCGCCAGCAGCTTGGGGGACAGATTGAACACTGAAGCTTTCTTT. This gives the protein CASSLGDRLNTEAFF. The entire variable domain, with the rest obtained from reference TRBV5-1 and TRBJ1-1, is as follows: KAGVTQTPRYLIKTRGQQVTLSCSPISGHRSVSWYQQTPGQGLQFLFEYFSETQRNKGNFPGRFSGRQFSNSRSEMNVSTLELGDSALYLCASSLGDRLNTEAFFGQGTRLTVV.

The chain has TRBV3-1 (or the pseudogene TRBV3-2) and TRBJ1-5, with D hard to call. The CDR3 extends over 13 amino acids. Trimming took 1 base from V and 5 from J, leaving 6 bases between them. From germline, CDR1 is LGHDT and CDR2 YNNKEL (reference sequence). For the CDR3, the DNA is TGTGCCAGCAGCCAAGCGTCAGATCAGCCCCAGCATTTT. Encoded protein: CASSQASDQPQHF.

The gene calls are TRBV9 and TRBJ2-7; 8 nucleotides match TRBD1. From germline, CDR1 is SGDLS and CDR2 YYNGEE. Trimming took 0 bases from V and 3 from J; bases not matched to a gene: 5. This CDR3 is 15 amino acids long. CDR3 sequence reads: CASSVAGQDLYEQYF. CDR3 sequence (DNA): TGTGCCAGCAGCGTAGCGGGACAGGATCTCTACGAGCAGTACTTC.

The chain recombines TRBV7-9 with TRBJ2-1; 13 bases match TRBD2. Germline lookup yields CDR1 SEHNR and CDR2 FQNEAQ (reference sequence). The V and J ends lost 2 bases and 6 bases, in that order; junction bases with no gene match: 4. This CDR3 has 16 amino acids. CDR3 in amino acids: CASSLPGLAGINEQFF. The CDR3, as DNA: TGTGCCAGCAGCTTACCGGGACTAGCGGGGATCAATGAGCAGTTCTTC.

A few counts support this clone. The V call is TRBV18, the J call TRBJ1-3, with D possibly matching TRBD1 (6 bases). The CDR3 contains 14 residues. Germline CDR1 and CDR2: KGHSH and LQKENI. The V end was cut by 3 bases, the J end by 2 bases, with 8 bases between. CDR3 region: CASSPGTPGNTIYF. For the CDR3, the DNA is TGTGCCAGCTCACCCGGGACACCTGGAAACACCATATATTTT.

The J gene is TRBJ1-2, the V gene TRBV25-1; tentatively, D is TRBD1 (6 bases). Germline V gene sequence: CDR1 MGHDK, CDR2 SYGVNS. This CDR3 comprises 15 residues. Trimming pared 5 bases from V and 6 bases from J, leaving 19 bases between. CDR3 in amino acids: CASSPPGARHDGYTF. The DNA of the CDR3 is TGTGCCAGCAGTCCCCCAGGGGCCCGCCACGATGGCTACACCTTC.

The V call is TRBV28, the J call TRBJ1-6, with 7 bases matching TRBD1. The CDR3 contains 14 residues. V lost 6 bases to trimming and J lost 4 bases; unmatched junction nucleotides: 3. Per the germline V gene, CDR1 is MDHEN and CDR2 is SYDVKM. CDR3 sequence reads: CASRPGQYNSPLHF. As DNA, the CDR3 is TGTGCCAGCAGGCCGGGACAGTATAATTCACCCCTCCACTTT.

V gene TRBV18 combines with J gene TRBJ2-3, with D uncertain. Germline assignment: CDR1 KGHSH and CDR2 LQKENI. V dropped 2 bases and J dropped 2 bases, with 11 bases sitting between them. This CDR3 region has 15 residues. The CDR3: CASSPGGGPTDTQYF. Here the CDR3 DNA reads TGTGCCAGCTCACCAGGTGGCGGTCCCACAGATACGCAGTATTTT.

A few counts support this clone. This chain links TRBV6-5 with TRBJ1-1, with 11 bases lining up with TRBD1. J lost 4 bases, V lost 7 bases, and 5 bases had no gene match. The CDR3 spans 14 residues. Germline values: CDR1 MNHEY, CDR2 SVGAGI. The CDR3 spells CASTPGTGGTEAFF. The CDR3 region has the DNA TGTGCCAGCACCCCCGGGACAGGGGGCACTGAAGCTTTCTTT.

This clone was seen only a few times. The V and J genes are TRBV6-5 and TRBJ1-6; D may be TRBD1 (6 bases). The CDR3 is made up of 15 amino acids. CDR1 and CDR2 (germline): MNHEY, SVGAGI. V shed 4 bases and J shed 8 bases, with 15 bases lying between them. The CDR3 DNA reads TGTGCCAGCAGTTGGGGGAGAGGGGGTGATTCACCCCTCCACTTT. Translating it yields CASSWGRGGDSPLHF.

The chain has TRBV5-1 and TRBJ2-1; TRBD1 matches 7 bases. The CDR3 is 15 residues long. Germline-derived CDR1 and CDR2 are SGHRS and YFSETQ. V lost 1 base, J lost 4 bases, and 5 bases stayed unmatched. Written as DNA, the CDR3 is TGCGCCAGCAGCTTGCCGGGACAGATTTACAATGAGCAGTTCTTC. It codes for CASSLPGQIYNEQFF.

This clone turned up a few times. The CDR3 loop is CASSPPGLAGAEQYF. For the CDR3, the DNA is TGTGCCAGCTCACCACCGGGACTAGCGGGAGCCGAGCAGTACTTC. The chain carries TRBV18 and TRBJ2-7; 14 bases map to TRBD2. Germline CDR1 KGHSH, CDR2 LQKENI. The CDR3 is 15 residues long. With 0 bases clipped from V and 6 bases from J, the junction kept 1 base outside the gene matches.

The rearrangement joins TRBV28 to TRBJ1-3; D gene ambiguous. CDR1 is MDHEN, CDR2 SYDVKM, per germline. Between the trimmed V and J ends, which lost 3 bases and 4 bases, there was a span of 4 bases. This CDR3 is 12 amino acids long. The DNA for the CDR3 is TGTGCCAGCAGTTTGGGCGGAAACACCATATATTTT. Its translation: CASSLGGNTIYF.

V is TRBV6-5 and J is TRBJ2-7; TRBD2 aligns across 9 bases. J was trimmed by 3 bases and V by 5 bases; bases with no gene match: 8. The CDR3 length is 15 residues. Per germline, CDR1 MNHEY and CDR2 SVGAGI. The CDR3 loop reads CASSISGSYLYEQYF. The CDR3 nucleotides are TGTGCCAGCAGTATTAGCGGGAGTTACCTCTACGAGCAGTACTTC.

The V and J genes are TRBV28 and TRBJ2-3, with D perhaps TRBD1 (8 bases). CDR1 and CDR2 (germline): MDHEN, SYDVKM. The ends were cut back, 6 bases at V and 4 bases at J, with 14 bases in the middle. There are 14 residues in the CDR3. The CDR3 bases are TGTGCCAGCAGCACACAGGGGGGGGCAGATACGCAGTATTTT. Amino acid sequence: CASSTQGGADTQYF.

The chain uses TRBV3-1 (or the pseudogene TRBV3-2) and TRBJ1-2; 10 bases match TRBD1. The CDR3 runs to 15 residues. Per germline, CDR1 LGHDT and CDR2 YNNKEL (reference sequence). With V trimmed by 1 base and J by 5 bases, 4 bases remained unmatched. CDR3 nucleotide sequence: TGTGCCAGCAGCCAAGCCGGACAGGGGGAATATGGCTACACCTTC. Amino acids: CASSQAGQGEYGYTF.

V is TRBV14 and J is TRBJ1-1, with 7 bases matching TRBD1. Germline V lookup: CDR1 SGHDN, CDR2 FVKESK. The V segment lost 0 bases and the J segment 8 bases; nucleotides outside the gene matches: 9. The CDR3 has 15 residues. This CDR3 reads CASSQETGQKFEAFF. The CDR3 region has the DNA TGTGCCAGCAGCCAAGAGACGGGACAGAAATTCGAAGCTTTCTTT.

Here the CDR3 reads CASSEGGQNYEQYF. CDR3 in DNA: TGTGCCAGCAGTGAAGGCGGACAGAACTACGAGCAGTACTTC. The chain couples TRBV2 to TRBJ2-7; a possible D gene is TRBD1 (6 bases). CDR1 and CDR2 from the germline V gene are SNHLY and FYNNEI. V lost 1 base and J 3 bases, leaving 10 bases between the germline ends. The CDR3 covers 14 residues.

The rearrangement joins TRBV7-6 to TRBJ2-3; 8 bases are shared with TRBD2. Germline CDR1 SGHVS, CDR2 FNYEAQ. V trimming: 1 base; J trimming: 2 bases; junction bases outside the gene matches: 8. The CDR3 is 17 amino acids. The CDR3 reads CASSLGSGSSLTDTQYF. CDR3 coding DNA: TGTGCCAGCAGCTTAGGAAGCGGGAGTTCCCTCACAGATACGCAGTATTTT.

This clone was seen a few times. The rearrangement uses TRBV4-3 and TRBJ2-7; 8 bases agree with TRBD2. The germline V gene encodes CDR1 LGHNA and CDR2 YSLEER. The CDR3 runs 14 residues. Losses at the gene ends were 7 bases for V and 6 bases for J; bases not matched to a gene: 11. As DNA, the CDR3 is TGCGCCAGCACCGATATGAGCGGGAGATGCGAGCAGTACTTC. Encoded protein: CASTDMSGRCEQYF.

This chain connects TRBV5-4 to TRBJ2-7, with 9 bases fitting TRBD2. Germline V gives CDR1 SGHNT, CDR2 YYREEE (reference sequence). With 7 bases clipped from V and 3 bases from J, the junction kept 11 bases outside the gene matches. The CDR3 extends over 15 amino acids. This CDR3 reads CASGRTSATHYEQYF. CDR3 DNA sequence: TGTGCCAGCGGACGGACTAGCGCGACCCACTACGAGCAGTACTTC.

This clone has more than one count but fewer than ten. The rearrangement joins TRBV5-1 to TRBJ1-5; 8 bases are shared with TRBD1. This CDR3 is built from 15 residues. CDR1 SGHRS and CDR2 YFSETQ come from the germline V gene. V shed 4 bases and J 2 bases; nucleotides not matched to a gene: 5. CDR3: CASSPTGAGNQPQHF. The CDR3 DNA reads TGCGCCAGCAGCCCGACAGGGGCCGGCAATCAGCCCCAGCATTTT.

This chain uses TRBV5-1 with TRBJ1-4; no definite D call. The CDR3 is 13 amino acids. Germline CDR1 reads SGHRS; CDR2 reads YFSETQ. The V and J ends lost 0 bases and 7 bases respectively, with 7 bases between them. The CDR3 DNA follows: TGCGCCAGCAGCTTGGCCGAGCGTGAAAAACTGTTTTTT. Amino acids: CASSLAEREKLFF. The full variable domain, in which reference TRBV5-1 and TRBJ1-4 provide the parts outside the CDR3, is KAGVTQTPRYLIKTRGQQVTLSCSPISGHRSVSWYQQTPGQGLQFLFEYFSETQRNKGNFPGRFSGRQFSNSRSEMNVSTLELGDSALYLCASSLAEREKLFFGSGTQLSVL.

The J gene is TRBJ1-2, the V gene TRBV27; perhaps TRBD1 as D (5 bases). This CDR3 is 14 amino acids long. Germline V gene lookup returns CDR1 MNHEY and CDR2 SMNVEV (reference sequence). Deletions cut 4 bases from V and 2 bases from J, with 11 bases between. CDR3 sequence reads: CASSSPGINYGYTF. DNA for the CDR3: TGTGCCAGCAGTTCACCAGGGATAAACTATGGCTACACCTTC.

The chain is built from TRBV20-1 and TRBJ2-7; 9 bases map to TRBD1. The germline V gene encodes CDR1 DFQATT and CDR2 SNEGSKA (reference sequence). The CDR3 has 11 amino acids. V lost 5 bases, J lost 13 bases, and 9 bases stayed unmatched. The chain's CDR3 is CSAPGQGRVYF. The CDR3 bases are TGCAGTGCTCCCGGACAGGGGCGAGTTTACTTC.

The chain carries TRBV7-9 and TRBJ2-2; 10 bases agree with TRBD2. The ends lost 5 bases at V and 10 bases at J; junction bases unmatched: 7. This CDR3 spans 14 amino acids. Germline CDR1 reads SEHNR; CDR2 reads FQNEAQ (reference sequence). The CDR3 loop reads CASSPGLAAAELFF. CDR3 in DNA: TGTGCCAGCAGCCCAGGACTAGCGGCTGCGGAGCTGTTTTTT.

This chain uses TRBV5-1 with TRBJ2-3; 8 bases fit TRBD2. CDR1 SGHRS and CDR2 YFSETQ come from the germline V gene. CDR3 size: 16 residues. Trimming cost V 0 bases and J 4 bases; bases outside gene matches: 7. CDR3 nucleotide sequence: TGCGCCAGCAGCTTGGAAACGGGGGGGGGCGCAGATACGCAGTATTTT. It translates to CASSLETGGGADTQYF.